The rows below give T cell receptor beta chains drawn from one sample of a study of glioma-infiltrating T cells after dendritic cell vaccination. Produced via immunoSEQ multiplex PCR; TCRdb's table is partial and in-frame only. The repertoire holds over 55,000 clones, 81% seen once, with roughly 7.9% in the top ten. Specimen: blood, collected before dendritic cell vaccination. The source is a human donor with glioblastoma. CDR3s include the opening cysteine and the closing phenylalanine or tryptophan. Each record gives: D gene, J gene, V gene, clone size, CDR3 protein, CDR3 DNA. The D gene is left open where the match is weak. Size tells how often a clone was seen (once, few, many) or the class of an expanded clone, and some rows leave it out.

.	TRBJ2-3	TRBV7-9	.	CASSRGDTQYF	TGTGCCAGCAGCCGGGGGGATACGCAGTATTTT
.	TRBJ1-5	TRBV7-8	.	CASSLGGWHQPQHF	TGTGCCAGCAGCTTGGGGGGGTGGCATCAGCCCCAGCATTTT
.	TRBJ1-2	TRBV27	.	CASSIDRSMKYGYTF	TGTGCCAGCAGTATAGACAGGTCCATGAAGTATGGCTACACCTTC
.	TRBJ2-3	TRBV5-1	.	CASSSTDDTQYF	TGCGCCAGCAGCTCAACTGATGATACGCAGTATTTT
TRBD1	TRBJ1-4	TRBV9	.	CASSSSGTGDEKLFF	TGTGCCAGCAGCTCTTCCGGGACAGGGGATGAAAAACTGTTTTTT
.	TRBJ2-5	TRBV11-2	.	CASSRGRETQYF	TGTGCCAGCAGCCGTGGGAGAGAGACCCAGTACTTC
.	TRBJ1-2	TRBV29-1	.	CSVEERESYGYTF	TGCAGCGTTGAGGAAAGGGAGTCCTATGGCTACACCTTC
.	TRBJ1-5	TRBV6-1	.	CASSIQGIGNQPQHF	TGTGCCAGCAGTATACAGGGAATAGGCAATCAGCCCCAGCATTTT
TRBD1	TRBJ1-1	TRBV5-5	.	CASSLGGHTEAFF	TGTGCCAGCAGCTTAGGGGGCCACACTGAAGCTTTCTTT
.	TRBJ2-7	TRBV2	.	CASTVDERGEQYF	TGTGCCAGCACTGTAGACGAAAGGGGCGAGCAGTACTTC
TRBD1	TRBJ2-7	TRBV4-3	.	CASSLRGQGGYEQYF	TGCGCCAGCAGCTTGCGGGGACAGGGTGGATACGAGCAGTACTTC
TRBD1	TRBJ2-7	TRBV2	.	CASSMDRLYEQYF	TGTGCCAGCTCAATGGACAGGCTTTACGAGCAGTACTTC
.	TRBJ2-1	TRBV7-3	.	CASSLGAALGNEQFF	TGTGCCAGCAGCTTAGGAGCGGCACTCGGCAATGAGCAGTTCTTC
.	TRBJ2-7	TRBV25-1	.	CASSEYTAAYEQYF	TGTGCCAGCAGTGAATATACCGCGGCCTACGAGCAGTACTTC
.	TRBJ1-1	TRBV15	.	CATSRSFTGQATNTEAFF	TGTGCCACCAGCAGATCTTTTACAGGGCAGGCTACGAACACTGAAGCTTTCTTT
TRBD1	TRBJ1-2	TRBV6-1	.	CASTLEGQGGGYTF	TGTGCCAGCACCCTCGAAGGACAGGGAGGAGGCTACACCTTC
.	TRBJ1-1	TRBV6-5	.	CASSYSGGNTEAFF	TGTGCCAGCAGTTACTCGGGGGGGAACACTGAAGCTTTCTTT
.	TRBJ2-3	TRBV25-1	.	CASRKTGTRTDTQYF	TGTGCCAGCAGGAAAACCGGGACAAGGACAGATACGCAGTATTTT
.	TRBJ1-2	TRBV5-6	.	CASSLFGVLGGYTF	TGTGCCAGCAGCTTGTTCGGGGTTCTAGGTGGCTACACCTTC
TRBD1	TRBJ2-7	TRBV5-1	.	CASSLVQGVYEQYF	TGCGCCAGCAGCTTGGTGCAGGGGGTCTACGAGCAGTACTTC
.	TRBJ1-6	TRBV4-2	.	CASSLIVGGESSYNSPLHF	TGTGCCAGCAGCTTAATCGTTGGCGGTGAAAGCTCCTATAATTCACCCCTCCACTTT
TRBD2	TRBJ2-3	TRBV7-8	.	CASSPLAGGTDTQYF	TGTGCCAGCAGCCCCCTAGCGGGGGGCACAGATACGCAGTATTTT
TRBD1	TRBJ2-4	TRBV7-8	.	CASSRGQGARLDF	TGTGCCAGCAGCCGAGGACAGGGGGCGAGGTTGGACTTC
TRBD2	TRBJ2-2	TRBV5-4	.	CASRIGAGGPNTGELFF	TGTGCCAGCAGAATTGGGGCGGGAGGGCCTAACACCGGGGAGCTGTTTTTT
.	TRBJ1-5	TRBV2	.	CASRAGFSNQPQHF	TGTGCCAGCAGGGCAGGTTTTAGCAATCAGCCCCAGCATTTT
.	TRBJ1-2	TRBV19	few	CASSPTGWGYTF	TGTGCCAGTAGTCCCACGGGGTGGGGCTACACCTTC
TRBD1	TRBJ1-2	TRBV5-6	.	CASSTETRQGNYGYTF	TGTGCCAGCAGCACAGAAACTAGACAGGGGAACTATGGCTACACCTTC
.	TRBJ1-2	TRBV19	.	CASSRSRTANYGYTF	TGTGCCAGTAGTCGATCTCGGACAGCGAACTATGGCTACACCTTC
TRBD1	TRBJ1-1	TRBV6-5	.	CASSRYSGTGGEAFF	TGTGCCAGCAGTAGATACTCCGGGACAGGGGGCGAAGCTTTCTTT
.	TRBJ1-2	TRBV2	.	CASGRGYGYTF	TGTGCCAGCGGGAGAGGGTACGGCTACACCTTC
TRBD2	TRBJ2-1	TRBV6-1	.	CASSLGGASYNEQFF	TGTGCCAGCAGTCTCGGGGGGGCGTCTTACAATGAGCAGTTCTTC
.	TRBJ2-3	TRBV7-2	.	CASSLSTDTQYF	TGTGCCAGCAGCCTAAGCACAGATACGCAGTATTTT
.	TRBJ2-7	TRBV5-1	.	CASSLDSPSRGNRLYEQYF	TGCGCCAGCAGCTTGGATTCCCCGAGTAGGGGCAACCGGCTCTACGAGCAGTACTTC
.	TRBJ2-2	TRBV11-3	.	CASSSGGRSTGELFF	TGTGCCAGCAGCTCCGGCGGTCGGTCCACCGGGGAGCTGTTTTTT
TRBD1	TRBJ1-4	TRBV4-2	.	CASSQDEGQGSEKLFF	TGTGCCAGCAGCCAAGATGAGGGACAGGGATCTGAAAAACTGTTTTTT
.	TRBJ1-1	TRBV6-1	.	CASSEPALANTEAFF	TGTGCCAGCAGTGAACCCGCGCTCGCGAACACTGAAGCTTTCTTT
.	TRBJ1-1	TRBV4-3	few	CASSPPDSRNTEAFF	TGCGCCAGCAGCCCCCCAGACAGTCGGAACACTGAAGCTTTCTTT
TRBD1	TRBJ1-5	TRBV6-5	few	CASALGQGGQPQHF	TGTGCCAGCGCTCTCGGACAGGGAGGCCAGCCCCAGCATTTT
.	TRBJ2-5	TRBV7-7	.	CASSFRGQTETQYF	TGTGCTAGCAGCTTCCGCGGTCAAACGGAGACCCAGTACTTC
.	TRBJ2-2	TRBV7-7	.	CASSSSAGELFF	TGTGCTAGCAGCTCGTCTGCCGGGGAGCTGTTTTTT
TRBD1	TRBJ1-6	TRBV7-9	few	CASSSGQGYSPLHF	TGTGCCAGCAGCTCGGGACAGGGTTATTCACCCCTCCACTTT
TRBD1	TRBJ1-1	TRBV5-4	.	CASTAEDRDSGLGAFF	TGTGCCAGCACCGCAGAGGACCGGGACAGCGGCCTGGGAGCTTTCTTT
TRBD1	TRBJ2-1	TRBV7-2	once	CASSTRTGDSNEQFF	TGTGCCAGCAGCACCCGGACAGGGGACAGCAATGAGCAGTTCTTC
.	TRBJ1-1	TRBV5-6	once	CASSRRGGEAFF	TGTGCCAGCAGCAGGCGGGGTGGGGAAGCTTTCTTT
TRBD1	TRBJ1-1	TRBV6-6	.	CASSPLGQGSTEAFF	TGTGCCAGCAGTCCCCTGGGACAGGGAAGCACTGAAGCTTTCTTT
TRBD2	TRBJ2-7	TRBV16	medium-sized	CASGAGGPLTEQYF	TGTGCCAGCGGTGCGGGGGGCCCTTTAACGGAGCAGTACTTC
TRBD1	TRBJ1-5	TRBV7-2	few	CASSSTGNQPQHF	TGTGCCAGCAGCTCGACAGGGAACCAGCCCCAGCATTTT
TRBD2	TRBJ2-1	TRBV13	.	CASSGLAGGPNEQFF	TGTGCCAGCAGCGGACTAGCGGGGGGTCCCAATGAGCAGTTCTTC
TRBD1	TRBJ1-1	TRBV2	.	CASSSTASRGTDTEAFF	TGTGCCAGCAGTTCAACGGCTTCCAGGGGGACGGACACTGAAGCTTTCTTT
.	TRBJ2-1	TRBV11-3	.	CASSLGGQGHEQFF	TGTGCCAGCAGCTTAGGGGGGCAGGGACATGAGCAGTTCTTC
.	TRBJ2-5	TRBV6-5	.	CASRKTGGETQYF	TGTGCCAGCAGAAAGACAGGAGGAGAGACCCAGTACTTC
.	TRBJ1-1	TRBV18	.	CASSPRQNPYTEAFF	TGTGCCAGCTCTCCCCGACAGAACCCTTACACTGAAGCTTTCTTT
.	TRBJ1-2	TRBV5-5	.	CASSLPTLYGYTF	TGTGCCAGCAGCTTGCCAACCCTATATGGCTACACCTTC
TRBD1	TRBJ1-2	TRBV5-4	.	CASSLTGVGAGYTF	TGTGCCAGCAGCTTAACAGGGGTAGGAGCTGGCTACACCTTC
.	TRBJ2-2	TRBV9	.	CASSPLADLIDGELFF	TGTGCCAGCAGCCCCCTAGCAGACCTCATAGACGGGGAGCTGTTTTTT
TRBD1	TRBJ1-1	TRBV6-1	.	CASSVDRDTEAFF	TGTGCCAGCAGTGTTGACAGGGACACTGAAGCTTTCTTT